This section outlines one T cell receptor (beta chain) sequence together with its context. There is no known antigen for this receptor. Base qualities are not at hand, and no much larger clone is one base apart. The sample originates from a study of CD8 T cells in Susac syndrome (dated by TCRdb to between 2019 and 2020). About the full investigation: The study used repertoire sequencing to test whether antigen drove CD8+ T cell activation and differentiation in Susac syndrome. The study compared CD8+ T cell repertoire clonality among approximately twelve healthy donors, around 14 Susac syndrome patients and roughly 16 multiple sclerosis patients.

General findings and caveats noted by the study authors: The number of individuals in the TCR sequencing and HLA analysis was recognized as being relatively small.

Peripheral blood CD8+ and CD4+ T cells from healthy donors, Susac syndrome patients and multiple sclerosis patients were profiled using high-throughput TCR beta sequencing. Treatment-naive patients with stable or active relapsing-remitting disease fulfilling revised McDonald criteria were used as multiple sclerosis controls. CD8+ TEMRA cells were enriched by FACS, while bulk CD8+ and CD4+ T cells were purified by magnetic negative isolation. Blood was collected in EDTA tubes and processed within 24 hours, with PBMCs isolated through density gradient centrifugation. PBMCs destined for TCR sequencing were cryopreserved in liquid nitrogen and later thawed in a 37 °C water bath. The sorted or isolated CD4+, CD8+ and CD8+ TEMRA cells had a purity of 90% or higher. RNA was extracted using the RNeasy kit, and about 0.5 to 1 ug of the RNA was reverse transcribed with random hexamers. TCR beta CDR3 regions were amplified with the immunoSEQ multiplex PCR assay covering 54 Vbeta and 13 Jbeta segments. Bias from PCR amplification was corrected by using a synthetic template baseline for primer optimization and for computational correction. The paper's processing steps were these. Reads were assigned to V, D and J genes according to IMGT and analyzed in immunoSEQ Analyzer, with only productive sequences retained. Clonality was computed as one minus Shannon entropy normalized by log2 of the number of productive unique sequences. For each patient and control, public and private clones were evaluated within the 100 most prevalent clones. Clones were defined as Susac-specific when absent from the healthy and MS cohorts, from about 1,100 published viral clones and from other ImmuneACCESS disease sequences. Using fastp at Q25 and MiXCR, TCRdb reprocessed the public reads and kept productive beta chains. Rows are unified per CDR3 protein, each entry keeping the most common DNA and genes. The V and J calls and clone size are TCRdb's, not the authors'. This sample comprises under 150,000 distinct CDR3 sequences, approximately 79% of them detected only once. The ten largest clones represent about 0.51% of the sample.

The specimen sequenced was CD8+ T cells from PBMCs. This receptor was obtained from a human donor with multiple sclerosis.

Here is the DNA: TGTGCCAGCAGCTCTCGGATGGTGGGAGAGACCCAGTACTTC. It encodes CASSSRMVGETQYF. The chain links TRBV7-2 with TRBJ2-5; the D gene assignment is ambiguous. Looking up the germline V gene yields CDR1 SGHTA and CDR2 FQGNSA. The CDR3 runs 14 amino acids, cysteine and phenylalanine included. The DNA shown is the 42-base CDR3, in frame from base 1. V lost 4 bases and J lost 4 bases; the stretch between them is 13 bases long.